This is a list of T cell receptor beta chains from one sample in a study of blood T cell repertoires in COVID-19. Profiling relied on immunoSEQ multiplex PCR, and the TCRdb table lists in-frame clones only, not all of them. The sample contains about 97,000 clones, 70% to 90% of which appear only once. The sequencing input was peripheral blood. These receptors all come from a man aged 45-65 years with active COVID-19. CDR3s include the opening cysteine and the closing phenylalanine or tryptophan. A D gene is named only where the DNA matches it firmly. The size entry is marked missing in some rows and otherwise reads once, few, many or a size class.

CASSFTASGGLGNTQYF,TGTGCCAGCAGCTTCACGGCTAGCGGGGGCCTCGGAAATACGCAGTATTTT,17,TRBV5-6,TRBJ2-3,TRBD2,-
CASSSYTGTEYNEQFF,TGTGCCAGCAGCTCTTACACCGGGACTGAGTACAATGAGCAGTTCTTC,16,TRBV7-2,TRBJ2-1,-,-
CAISRGNLSGGSYNEQFF,TGTGCCATCAGTCGGGGGAATCTCAGCGGGGGCTCCTACAATGAGCAGTTCTTC,18,TRBV10-3,TRBJ2-1,TRBD2,-
CASNGRTGREKLFF,TGTGCCAGTAACGGGAGGACAGGGCGTGAAAAACTGTTTTTT,14,TRBV19,TRBJ1-4,TRBD1,-
CASSPTQGRNEQYF,TGTGCCAGCAGCCCGACACAGGGGAGAAACGAGCAGTACTTC,14,TRBV2,TRBJ2-7,TRBD1,-
CASSKTGDEQYF,TGCGCCAGCAGCAAGACAGGGGACGAGCAGTACTTC,12,TRBV10-2,TRBJ2-7,TRBD1,-
CASSESLTQETQYF,TGCGCCAGCAGTGAGTCACTAACCCAAGAGACCCAGTACTTC,14,TRBV10-2,TRBJ2-5,-,-
CASSQSPGTVNEQFF,TGTGCCAGCAGCCAGAGTCCCGGGACAGTCAATGAGCAGTTCTTC,15,TRBV3-1/TRBV3-2,TRBJ2-1,TRBD1,-
CASSFRRGGNYGYTF,TGTGCCAGCAGCTTCCGAAGGGGGGGTAACTATGGCTACACCTTC,15,TRBV11-2,TRBJ1-2,-,-
CASSGGGFSLSPLHF,TGTGCCAGCAGTGGAGGGGGCTTTTCCCTTTCACCCCTCCACTTT,15,TRBV6-2/TRBV6-3,TRBJ1-6,TRBD1,-
CASSQGLAGGLREQYF,TGCGCCAGCAGCCAAGGCTTAGCGGGGGGACTGAGGGAGCAGTACTTC,16,TRBV4-3,TRBJ2-7,TRBD2,once
CASRLQGVQPQHF,TGTGCCAGCAGATTACAGGGTGTTCAGCCCCAGCATTTT,13,TRBV28,TRBJ1-5,-,-
CASSYSPESTEAFF,TGTGCCAGCAGTTACTCGCCCGAGAGCACTGAAGCTTTCTTT,14,TRBV6-5,TRBJ1-1,-,-
CASSQGPTGSYGYTF,TGCGCCAGCAGCCAAGGCCCGACAGGGTCCTATGGCTACACCTTC,15,TRBV4-3,TRBJ1-2,TRBD1,-
CAASGTPNTGELFF,TGCGCCGCCTCGGGTACACCGAACACCGGGGAGCTGTTTTTT,14,TRBV10-2,TRBJ2-2,-,-
CASSHRPSSYNSPLHF,TGTGCCAGCAGCCATCGCCCGAGCTCCTATAATTCACCCCTCCACTTT,16,TRBV3-1/TRBV3-2,TRBJ1-6,-,-
CASSPLRGGDGRGYTF,TGTGCCAGCAGCCCTCTCCGGGGCGGGGATGGTCGTGGCTACACCTTC,16,TRBV11-2,TRBJ1-2,-,once
CASSIDGTGGSLGAFF,TGTGCCAGTAGTATAGATGGGACAGGGGGATCCCTGGGAGCTTTCTTT,16,TRBV19,TRBJ1-1,TRBD1,-
CASSLDWTGDNSPLHF,TGTGCCAGCAGCCTGGATTGGACAGGGGATAATTCACCCCTCCACTTT,16,TRBV7-9,TRBJ1-6,TRBD1,-
CASSSFLAGAPTGEQYF,TGTGCCAGCAGCTCCTTCCTAGCGGGGGCCCCCACGGGGGAGCAGTACTTC,17,TRBV7-2,TRBJ2-7,TRBD2,-
CASSPSENTEAFF,TGTGCCAGCAGCCCATCAGAGAACACTGAAGCTTTCTTT,13,TRBV3-1/TRBV3-2,TRBJ1-1,-,-
CATQRVRAREAFF,TGTGCTACCCAACGGGTTCGTGCTAGGGAAGCTTTCTTT,13,TRBV12-3/TRBV12-4,TRBJ1-1,-,-
CASSPRGSETDTQYF,TGTGCCAGCAGCCCTCGCGGATCGGAGACAGATACGCAGTATTTT,15,TRBV7-9,TRBJ2-3,-,once
CASSQGAAFSGANVLTF,TGCGCCAGCAGCCAAGGGGCAGCTTTCTCTGGGGCCAACGTCCTGACTTTC,17,TRBV4-1,TRBJ2-6,-,-
CASSQVTLTDTQYF,TGCGCCAGCAGCCAAGTCACTTTAACAGATACGCAGTATTTT,14,TRBV4-1,TRBJ2-3,-,-
CATRRGNNEKLFF,TGTGCCACGCGCCGAGGGAATAATGAAAAACTGTTTTTT,13,TRBV10-3,TRBJ1-4,-,-
CASSPRVAGEYEQYF,TGTGCCAGCAGCCCCCGGGTAGCGGGGGAGTACGAGCAGTACTTC,15,TRBV9,TRBJ2-7,TRBD2,-
CASSWGQGSYNEQFF,TGTGCCAGCAGCTGGGGACAGGGCTCTTACAATGAGCAGTTCTTC,15,TRBV5-6,TRBJ2-1,TRBD1,-
CASSPREAGGYNEQFF,TGTGCCAGCTCACCACGGGAAGCGGGGGGCTACAATGAGCAGTTCTTC,16,TRBV18,TRBJ2-1,TRBD2,-
CASSSRSGSNTEAFF,TGTGCCAGCAGCAGCCGCTCGGGTTCTAACACTGAAGCTTTCTTT,15,TRBV7-9,TRBJ1-1,-,-
CASSQTRRNEQFF,TGTGCCAGCAGCCAAACGAGGAGAAATGAGCAGTTCTTC,13,TRBV11-3,TRBJ2-1,-,-
CASSLDSVPGNTIYF,TGTGCCAGCAGCTTAGACAGTGTTCCTGGAAACACCATATATTTT,15,TRBV11-3,TRBJ1-3,-,-
CASSERDSDEKLFF,TGTGCCAGCAGTGAGAGGGACTCGGATGAAAAACTGTTTTTT,14,TRBV2,TRBJ1-4,-,few
CASSQDRGSGAFF,TGTGCCAGCAGCCAAGACAGGGGTTCGGGAGCTTTCTTT,13,TRBV14,TRBJ1-1,-,few
CASSFLGQGSTNEKLFF,TGCGCCAGCAGCTTTTTGGGACAGGGGTCAACTAATGAAAAACTGTTTTTT,17,TRBV5-1,TRBJ1-4,TRBD1,-
CASSLDGERTQYF,TGTGCCAGCAGCTTAGACGGGGAGCGTACGCAGTATTTT,13,TRBV7-2,TRBJ2-3,-,-
CASSPGGDTQYF,TGTGCCAGCAGCCCAGGAGGAGATACGCAGTATTTT,12,TRBV7-2,TRBJ2-3,-,once
CASSLMPTGIYEQYF,TGCGCCAGCAGCTTAATGCCCACAGGGATCTACGAGCAGTACTTC,15,TRBV5-1,TRBJ2-7,-,-
CATSRDRQSSYNSPLHF,TGTGCCACCAGCAGAGATAGACAGAGCTCCTATAATTCACCCCTCCACTTT,17,TRBV15,TRBJ1-6,-,-
CASSQARDRESTF,TGTGCCAGCAGCCAAGCGAGGGACAGGGAAAGCACCTTC,13,TRBV3-1/TRBV3-2,TRBJ1-2,TRBD1,-
CASSQGSPGRNEKLFF,TGCGCCAGCAGCCAGGGCTCCCCCGGCAGGAATGAAAAACTGTTTTTT,16,TRBV4-3,TRBJ1-4,-,-
CATFDRRATGELFF,TGTGCCACCTTCGACAGGAGAGCGACCGGGGAGCTGTTTTTT,14,TRBV10-3,TRBJ2-2,-,-
CASSLDSKNEKLFF,TGTGCCAGCAGCTTGGACAGTAAGAATGAAAAACTGTTTTTT,14,TRBV5-4,TRBJ1-4,-,-
CASRDRGLVIEQYF,TGTGCCAGCAGGGACAGGGGCTTGGTAATCGAGCAGTACTTC,14,TRBV6-5,TRBJ2-7,TRBD1,-
CASRLTGASLDTF,TGTGCCAGCAGACTCACAGGGGCGAGTTTGGACACCTTC,13,TRBV12-3/TRBV12-4,TRBJ1-2,TRBD1,-
CSVSRHADTQYF,TGCAGCGTCTCTCGACATGCAGATACGCAGTATTTT,12,TRBV29-1,TRBJ2-3,-,once
CASSVEGYRSPLHF,TGTGCCAGCAGCGTAGAAGGGTACAGGTCACCCCTCCACTTT,14,TRBV9,TRBJ1-6,-,-
CASSLRPSDGRPSYEQYF,TGCGCCAGCAGCCTCAGGCCCAGTGACGGCCGACCGTCCTACGAGCAGTACTTC,18,TRBV5-1,TRBJ2-7,-,-
CANDTGVDYEQYF,TGTGCCAACGACACAGGGGTGGACTACGAGCAGTACTTC,13,TRBV19,TRBJ2-7,TRBD1,-
CASSQGGQGAYEQYF,TGTGCCAGCAGCCAAGGGGGACAGGGGGCCTACGAGCAGTACTTC,15,TRBV4-2,TRBJ2-7,TRBD1,-
CASRGISSGSGELFF,TGTGCCAGCAGAGGCATCTCCTCAGGGTCCGGGGAGCTGTTTTTT,15,TRBV19,TRBJ2-2,-,-
CASSLGVRGENEKLFF,TGTGCCAGCAGCTTAGGGGTCAGGGGGGAAAATGAAAAACTGTTTTTT,16,TRBV7-2,TRBJ1-4,TRBD1,-
CASSLGGGRTGELFF,TGCGCCAGCAGCTTAGGAGGGGGCCGGACCGGGGAGCTGTTTTTT,15,TRBV5-1,TRBJ2-2,-,-
CSVGGDGEAFF,TGCAGCGTTGGGGGGGACGGGGAAGCTTTCTTT,11,TRBV29-1,TRBJ1-1,-,-
CASRGGGENTIYF,TGTGCCAGCAGGGGAGGTGGCGAAAACACCATATATTTT,13,TRBV6-5,TRBJ1-3,-,many